Below, 25 T cell receptor beta chains from the same sample are listed, as sequenced in a study of neoadjuvant anti-PD-1 for oral cavity cancer. The data were produced by immunoSEQ multiplex PCR, yet TCRdb's version contains in-frame clones alone and is incomplete. The sample shows around 9,800 clones, under 65% of them seen only once. Sequenced here: tumor tissue, sampled before nivolumab (anti-PD-1) treatment. These receptors were taken from a person aged 35 to 85 with oral cavity squamous cell carcinoma.

This clone appeared a few times. The chain couples TRBV29-1 to TRBJ1-1, with unresolved D. V gave up 4 bases and J gave up 1 base, with 4 bases separating them. The CDR3 covers 11 residues. CDR1 is SQVTM and CDR2 is ANQGSEA in the germline V gene. CDR3 sequence (DNA): TGCAGCGTTGGAAAGAACACTGAAGCTTTCTTT. Protein sequence: CSVGKNTEAFF.

The V call is TRBV28, the J call TRBJ1-3, with 9 bases that match TRBD1. This CDR3 is built from 17 residues. V gave up 3 bases and J gave up 0 bases; unmatched junction bases: 6. The germline V gene encodes CDR1 MDHEN and CDR2 SYDVKM. Written as DNA, the CDR3 is TGTGCCAGCAGTTTTTCGGGACAGGGTCTCTCTGGAAACACCATATATTTT. This codes for CASSFSGQGLSGNTIYF.

This rearrangement joins TRBV5-4 to TRBJ1-1, with 10 bases lining up with TRBD1. V was pared by 4 bases and J by 4 bases, with 7 bases of the junction left unmatched. The CDR3 has 15 residues. Per the germline V gene, CDR1 is SGHNT and CDR2 is YYREEE (reference sequence). The CDR3 sequence: CASSTGTGVGTEAFF. CDR3 DNA sequence: TGTGCCAGCAGCACCGGGACAGGGGTCGGCACTGAAGCTTTCTTT.

This rearrangement joins TRBV28 to TRBJ2-2, with D tentatively TRBD2 (5 bases). Germline loops: CDR1 MDHEN, CDR2 SYDVKM. The V end lost 4 bases, the J end lost 4 bases, and 16 bases lay between the germline ends. This CDR3 has 16 residues. The CDR3 sequence is CASSYHAGMGTGELFF. CDR3 DNA sequence: TGTGCCAGCAGTTATCACGCCGGGATGGGCACCGGGGAGCTGTTTTTT.

By frequency in the sample, this clone is medium-sized (0.01 to 0.1%). The V gene is TRBV7-2, the J gene TRBJ2-2, with 12 bases that match TRBD2. The CDR3 extends over 16 amino acids. J gave up 1 base and V 5 bases, and 2 bases lay outside the gene matches. Germline CDR1 is SGHTA and CDR2 is FQGNSA. This CDR3 is CASSELAGGNTGELFF. Written as DNA, the CDR3 is TGTGCCAGCAGCGAACTAGCGGGGGGGAACACCGGGGAGCTGTTTTTT.

This chain uses TRBV4-3 with TRBJ1-2, with D possibly TRBD1 on 6 matching bases. The V end lost 3 bases, the J end lost 8 bases, and 10 bases lay between the germline ends. There are 12 residues in the CDR3. Germline values: CDR1 LGHNA, CDR2 YSLEER. The CDR3 region is CASSQNREGYTF. The CDR3 coding sequence is TGCGCCAGCAGCCAGAACAGGGAGGGCTACACCTTC.

This clone turned up a few times. The V call is TRBV4-3, the J call TRBJ2-3, with 12 bases aligning to TRBD2. The junction had 10 bases not matched to a gene; V was cut back by 4 bases and J by 5 bases. This CDR3 is built from 17 residues. Per germline, CDR1 LGHNA and CDR2 YSLEER. This chain's CDR3 is CASSPLASGGAEDTQYF. For the CDR3, the DNA is TGCGCCAGCAGCCCCTTGGCTAGCGGGGGGGCAGAAGATACGCAGTATTTT.

In this sample, this clone turned up a few times. This chain links TRBV5-5 with TRBJ1-1; D ambiguous. The CDR3 runs 13 residues. Per germline, CDR1 SGHKS and CDR2 YYEKEE (reference sequence). V lost 1 base and J lost 3, with 7 bases in between. The DNA of the CDR3 is TGTGCCAGCAGCTTGTACGAGTACACTGAAGCTTTCTTT. Protein: CASSLYEYTEAFF.

The chain employs TRBV5-4 and TRBJ1-2; a weak D match, TRBD1 (5 bases). Trimming left V 2 bases short and J 0 bases short, with 8 bases between. This CDR3 is built from 14 residues. Germline CDR1 and CDR2: SGHNT and YYREEE (reference sequence). In nucleotides, the CDR3 is TGTGCCAGCAGCTTAGGGGCGACTAACTATGGCTACACCTTC. Its translation: CASSLGATNYGYTF.

The V call is TRBV7-8, the J call TRBJ1-2; D possibly corresponds to TRBD1 (6 bases). There are 17 residues in the CDR3. Trimming took 1 base from V and 4 from J, leaving 19 bases between them. CDR1 is SGHVS, CDR2 FQNEAQ, per germline. The CDR3 region is CASSLVLQGRRLYGYTF. The CDR3 DNA is TGTGCCAGCAGCTTAGTTCTACAGGGTCGGCGCCTCTATGGCTACACCTTC.

The chain uses TRBV4-1 and TRBJ1-2; D is unresolved. This CDR3 region has 12 residues. Germline V gene data show CDR1 as MGHRA and CDR2 as YSYEKL. Trimming shortened V by 0 bases and J by 8 bases, and 7 bases separated the two germline ends. The DNA of the CDR3 is TGCGCCAGCAGCCAAGATTTCCAAGGCTACACCTTC. Residues: CASSQDFQGYTF.

By frequency in the sample, this clone is hyperexpanded (1% or more). CDR3 in amino acids: CASSEWAGRDGYTF. CDR3 DNA: TGTGCCAGCAGTGAATGGGCAGGGAGAGATGGCTACACCTTC. The rearrangement joins TRBV6-1 to TRBJ1-2; possible D gene TRBD1, 5 bases. The ends were cut back, 2 bases at V and 6 bases at J, with 13 bases in the middle. Germline V gives CDR1 MNHNS, CDR2 SASEGT. The CDR3 loop spans 14 amino acids.

V is TRBV7-8 and J is TRBJ2-1, with D tentatively TRBD1 (5 bases). The CDR3 has 13 amino acids. Trimming shortened V by 4 bases and J by 7 bases, and 11 bases separated the two germline ends. Germline assignment: CDR1 SGHVS and CDR2 FQNEAQ. CDR3 amino acids: CASSSTQGNEQFF. The CDR3 bases are TGTGCCAGCAGCTCCACGCAGGGAAATGAGCAGTTCTTC.

The chain carries TRBV2 and TRBJ2-1; TRBD1 matches at 8 bases. Germline V gives CDR1 SNHLY, CDR2 FYNNEI. This CDR3 is built from 14 residues. Trimming took 6 bases from V and 2 from J; bases not matched to a gene: 3. DNA for the CDR3: TGTGCCAGCAGACAGGGGGAAGCCTACAATGAGCAGTTCTTC. Protein: CASRQGEAYNEQFF.

This clone was seen a few times. CDR3 bases: TGTGCCAGCAGTTCAGTGGGGGGGCGGCAGCCCCAGCATTTT. Protein: CASSSVGGRQPQHF. The chain uses TRBV27 and TRBJ1-5, with D possibly TRBD1 on 6 matching bases. This CDR3 contains 14 residues. CDR1 is MNHEY and CDR2 is SMNVEV in the germline V gene (reference sequence). V shed 4 bases and J shed 7 bases, with 14 bases lying between them.

In regard to this clone: The junction and the germline gene differ at one end; a read error may be behind it. The chain recombines TRBV7-2 with TRBJ2-1; a possible D gene is TRBD1 (8 bases). The CDR3 contains 17 residues. CDR1 and CDR2 from the germline V gene are SGHTA and FQGNSA. CDR3 coding DNA: TGTGCCAGCAGCGGGAGGAGGACAGGGAGGGCCTATAATGAGCAGTTCTTC. This translates into CASSGRRTGRAYNEQFF.

The chain is built from TRBV7-9 and TRBJ1-1, with 10 positions matching TRBD1. The germline gives CDR1 SEHNR, CDR2 FQNEAQ (reference sequence). The CDR3 contains 14 residues. Losses at the gene ends were 5 bases for V and 8 bases for J; bases not matched to a gene: 8. The CDR3 here is CASSQRVTGGEAFF. CDR3 DNA: TGTGCCAGCAGCCAAAGAGTGACAGGGGGCGAAGCTTTCTTT.

This clone has just a few counts. The genes are TRBV6-5 and TRBJ2-5; no definite D call. Trimming stripped 5 bases from V and 5 bases from J, with 12 bases between. Germline CDR1 is MNHEY and CDR2 is SVGAGI. This CDR3 is 13 amino acids long. CDR3 in DNA: TGTGCCAGCAGTAACGGCAAAGAGGAGACCCAGTACTTC. This codes for CASSNGKEETQYF.

This chain connects TRBV30 to TRBJ1-2; no reliable D call. The V end lost 3 bases, the J end lost 8 bases, and 10 bases lay between the germline ends. The CDR3 has 11 amino acids. Per the germline V gene, CDR1 is GTSNPN and CDR2 is SVGIG (reference sequence). The CDR3 is CAWRMGKGYTF. DNA of the CDR3: TGTGCCTGGAGGATGGGTAAGGGCTACACCTTC.

This chain joins TRBV9 and TRBJ1-1; D is perhaps TRBD1 (6 bases). Looked up from germline, CDR1 is SGDLS and CDR2 is YYNGEE. The CDR3 is made up of 15 amino acids. Trimming removed 0 bases at V and 0 bases at J, with 9 bases between. The CDR3 coding sequence is TGTGCCAGCAGCGTAGGGACAGCATTGAACACTGAAGCTTTCTTT. It specifies CASSVGTALNTEAFF.

This clone was found once. The chain carries TRBV13 and TRBJ2-5; 12 bases line up with TRBD2. Germline CDR1 reads PRHDT; CDR2 reads FYEKMQ (reference sequence). The J segment lost 5 bases and the V segment lost 3 bases, leaving 10 bases of the junction unmatched. The CDR3 has 17 residues. The CDR3 coding sequence is TGTGCCAGCAGCTTGGGGCAAGGACTAGCGGGGAGGGAGACCCAGTACTTC. Protein sequence: CASSLGQGLAGRETQYF.

V gene TRBV7-9 combines with J gene TRBJ1-4; D remains ambiguous. V was clipped by 5 bases and J by 0 bases, with 7 bases between them. The CDR3 loop spans 14 amino acids. The V gene's germline CDR1 is SEHNR and CDR2 FQNEAQ (reference sequence). The CDR3 region has the DNA TGTGCCAGCAGCGGCATTACAACTAATGAAAAACTGTTTTTT. This encodes CASSGITTNEKLFF.

Only one count was recorded for this clone. The rearrangement uses TRBV5-1 and TRBJ1-5, with 11 positions matching TRBD1. J gave up 6 bases and V 4 bases, and 3 bases lay outside the gene matches. CDR1 SGHRS and CDR2 YFSETQ come from the germline V gene. The CDR3 extends over 14 amino acids. The CDR3 here is CASSTGTGGQPQHF. The CDR3 nucleotides read TGCGCCAGCAGCACCGGGACAGGGGGTCAGCCCCAGCATTTT.

The J gene is TRBJ2-2, the V gene TRBV6-1, with 7 nucleotides matching TRBD1. V was clipped by 8 bases and J by 6 bases; unmatched bases: 6. Per germline, CDR1 MNHNS and CDR2 SASEGT. The CDR3 loop spans 13 amino acids. In DNA form, the CDR3 reads TGTGCCAGCCGCGACAGGGACGCCGGGGAGCTGTTTTTT. Translated: CASRDRDAGELFF.

This chain connects TRBV5-4 to TRBJ1-2; D might be TRBD1 (6 bases). V gave up 3 bases and J gave up 1 base, with 10 bases separating them. This CDR3 comprises 14 residues. CDR1 is SGHNT and CDR2 is YYREEE in the germline V gene (reference sequence). The CDR3 here is CASSSTDSNYGYTF. CDR3 coding DNA: TGTGCCAGCAGCTCAACGGACAGTAACTATGGCTACACCTTC.